This record concerns one T cell receptor beta chain sequence. The assay was immunoSEQ multiplex PCR, and TCRdb's table has in-frame clones only and misses some. The sample includes approximately 400,000 clones, 88% seen only once; the top ten take 1.2%. The entry originates in a study of blood T cell repertoires in COVID-19. The germline gives CDR1 LNHNV, CDR2 YYDKDF (reference sequence). This CDR3 has 16 residues. After removal of 3 bases from V and 8 bases from J, the junction contained 10 bases not matched to a gene. The clonotype comes from a woman between 18 and 29 years old who had recovered from COVID-19. Sequenced sample: PBMCs or T cells enriched from blood (not recorded which). The chain employs TRBV15 and TRBJ1-4; 9 nucleotides align to TRBD1. CDR3 DNA sequence: TGTGCCACCAGCAGGATCGCGGGACAGGGTGGCGAAAAACTGTTTTTT. Its protein product is CATSRIAGQGGEKLFF.